Listed below are T cell receptor beta chains from one sample, sequenced in a study of vaccination and CD4 T cells after COVID-19. Their target antigens are unknown. TCRdb re-analysed the PCR reads in MiXCR, keeping a single row per CDR3 protein. The sample has approximately 16,000 distinct CDR3 sequences; around 35% are singletons. The sequencing sample was made of CD4+ T cells from blood, cultured in vitro. All receptors derive from a human donor who had recovered from COVID-19. Both conserved end residues are part of each CDR3. Each record gives: V gene, clone size, D gene, J gene, CDR3 protein, CDR3 DNA. The D gene is left open where the match is weak. The size entry is marked missing in some rows and otherwise reads once, few, many or a size class.

TRBV7-2	.	.	TRBJ2-7	CASSDEMRTGAGQYF	TGTGCCAGCAGCGACGAAATGAGGACTGGAGCTGGGCAGTACTTC
TRBV24-1	few	.	TRBJ2-2	CATSDPNVVTGELFF	TGTGCCACCAGTGATCCAAACGTCGTCACCGGGGAGCTGTTTTTT
TRBV12-3/TRBV12-4	few	.	TRBJ1-2	CASRGLYSNGYTF	TGTGCCAGCCGGGGACTTTACAGTAATGGCTACACCTTC
TRBV6-1	.	TRBD2	TRBJ2-5	CASSGAWWGGPQETQYF	TGTGCCAGCAGTGGCGCCTGGTGGGGGGGACCCCAAGAGACCCAGTACTTC
TRBV6-1	.	.	TRBJ2-3	CASKGFGGGDTQYF	TGTGCCAGCAAGGGTTTTGGGGGAGGAGATACGCAGTATTTT
TRBV11-2	.	.	TRBJ2-1	CASNSETRSQSEQFF	TGTGCCAGCAACTCGGAGACTAGGTCCCAATCTGAGCAGTTCTTC
TRBV11-2	few	.	TRBJ2-1	CASSLTQNEQFF	TGTGCCAGCAGCTTGACGCAGAATGAGCAGTTCTTC
TRBV29-1	.	.	TRBJ2-3	CSVDPTGDTQYF	TGCAGCGTGGACCCAACGGGAGATACGCAGTATTTT
TRBV20-1	.	TRBD1	TRBJ1-1	CSSHRGNTEAFF	TGCAGTTCACACAGGGGAAACACTGAAGCTTTCTTT
TRBV14	.	.	TRBJ1-2	CASSHLGPRGYGYTF	TGTGCCAGCAGCCATTTGGGACCCAGAGGCTATGGCTACACCTTC
TRBV7-9	few	.	TRBJ2-3	CASSLSGADRDTQYF	TGTGCCAGCAGCTTAAGTGGGGCGGATAGAGATACGCAGTATTTT